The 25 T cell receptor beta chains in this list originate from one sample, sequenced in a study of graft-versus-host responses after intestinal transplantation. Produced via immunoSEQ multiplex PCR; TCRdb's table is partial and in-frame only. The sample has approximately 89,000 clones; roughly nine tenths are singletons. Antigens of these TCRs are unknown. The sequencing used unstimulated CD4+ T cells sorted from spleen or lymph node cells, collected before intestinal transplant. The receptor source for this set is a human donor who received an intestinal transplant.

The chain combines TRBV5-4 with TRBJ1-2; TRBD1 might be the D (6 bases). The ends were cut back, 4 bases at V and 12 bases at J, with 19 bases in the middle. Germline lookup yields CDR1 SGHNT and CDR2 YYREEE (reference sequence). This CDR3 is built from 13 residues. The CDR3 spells CASSDGQPSPDTF. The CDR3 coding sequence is TGTGCCAGCAGCGACGGACAGCCCTCTCCCGACACCTTC.

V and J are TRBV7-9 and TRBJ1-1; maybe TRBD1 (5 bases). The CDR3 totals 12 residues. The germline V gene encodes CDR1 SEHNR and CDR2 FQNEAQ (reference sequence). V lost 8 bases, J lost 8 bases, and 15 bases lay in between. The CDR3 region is CASEPLGAEAFF. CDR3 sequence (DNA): TGTGCCAGCGAGCCCCTAGGGGCCGAAGCTTTCTTT.

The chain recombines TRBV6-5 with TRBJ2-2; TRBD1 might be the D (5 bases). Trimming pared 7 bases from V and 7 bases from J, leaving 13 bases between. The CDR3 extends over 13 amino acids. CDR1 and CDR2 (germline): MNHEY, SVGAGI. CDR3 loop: CASKRGLSGELFF. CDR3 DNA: TGTGCCAGCAAAAGGGGTCTCAGCGGGGAGCTGTTTTTT.

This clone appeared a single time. The CDR3 here is CASSPNAGVDTEAFF. The DNA of the CDR3 is TGTGCCAGCTCACCGAATGCAGGGGTGGACACTGAAGCTTTCTTT. The chain employs TRBV18 and TRBJ1-1; possibly TRBD1 for D (6 bases). Per the germline V gene, CDR1 is KGHSH and CDR2 is LQKENI. The CDR3 spans 15 residues. V was trimmed by 3 bases and J by 3 bases, leaving 14 bases between them.

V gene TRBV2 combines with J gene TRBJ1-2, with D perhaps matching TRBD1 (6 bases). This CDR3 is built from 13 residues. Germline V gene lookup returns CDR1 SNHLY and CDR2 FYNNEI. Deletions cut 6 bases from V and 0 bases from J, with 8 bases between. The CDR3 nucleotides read TGTGCCAGCAGGGACAGTTCTAACTATGGCTACACCTTC. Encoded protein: CASRDSSNYGYTF.

CDR3 coding DNA: TGTGCCAGCAGCTTAACCGGGACAGGGACTTACGAGCAGTACTTC. Translating gives CASSLTGTGTYEQYF. This sequence joins TRBV7-3 and TRBJ2-7; TRBD1 agrees at 9 bases. This CDR3 has 15 amino acids. V trimming: 0 bases; J trimming: 4 bases; junction bases outside the gene matches: 4. CDR1 and CDR2 (germline): SGHTA, FQGTGA.

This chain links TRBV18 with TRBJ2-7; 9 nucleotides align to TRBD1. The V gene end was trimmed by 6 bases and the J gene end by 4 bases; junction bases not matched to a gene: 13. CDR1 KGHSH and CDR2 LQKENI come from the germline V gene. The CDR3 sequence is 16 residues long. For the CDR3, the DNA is TGTGCCAGCTCCCAATCTACCGGGACAGGGCTATACGAGCAGTACTTC. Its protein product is CASSQSTGTGLYEQYF.

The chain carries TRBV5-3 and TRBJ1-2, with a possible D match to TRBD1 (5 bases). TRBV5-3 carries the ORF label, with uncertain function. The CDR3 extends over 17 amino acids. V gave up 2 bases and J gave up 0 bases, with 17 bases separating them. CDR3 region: CARSFRQKTPTNYGYTF. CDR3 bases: TGTGCCAGAAGCTTCCGACAGAAAACACCTACTAACTATGGCTACACCTTC.

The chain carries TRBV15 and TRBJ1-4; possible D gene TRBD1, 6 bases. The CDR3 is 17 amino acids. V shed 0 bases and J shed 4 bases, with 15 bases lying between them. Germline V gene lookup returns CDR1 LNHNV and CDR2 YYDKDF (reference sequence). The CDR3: CATSRDPLGALNEKLFF. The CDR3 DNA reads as TGTGCCACCAGCAGAGATCCTTTGGGGGCTCTTAATGAAAAACTGTTTTTT.

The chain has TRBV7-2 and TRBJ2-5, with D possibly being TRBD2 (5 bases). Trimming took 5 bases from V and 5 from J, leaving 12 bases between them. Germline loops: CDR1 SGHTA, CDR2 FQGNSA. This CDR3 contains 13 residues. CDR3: CASSRTRGETQYF. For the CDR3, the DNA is TGTGCCAGCAGCCGTACTAGAGGGGAGACCCAGTACTTC.

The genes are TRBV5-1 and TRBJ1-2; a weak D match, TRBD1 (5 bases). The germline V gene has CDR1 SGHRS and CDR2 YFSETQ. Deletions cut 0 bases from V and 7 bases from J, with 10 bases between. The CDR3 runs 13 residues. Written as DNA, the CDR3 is TGCGCCAGCAGCTTGGCGGCGGGGCTTGGCTACACCTTC. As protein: CASSLAAGLGYTF.

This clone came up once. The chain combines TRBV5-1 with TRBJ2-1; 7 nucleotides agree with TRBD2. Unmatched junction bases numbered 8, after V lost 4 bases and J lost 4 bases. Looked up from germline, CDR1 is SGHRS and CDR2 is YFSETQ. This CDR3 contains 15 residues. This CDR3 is CASSQTFSGYNEQFF. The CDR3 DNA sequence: TGCGCCAGCAGCCAAACCTTTAGCGGGTACAATGAGCAGTTCTTC.

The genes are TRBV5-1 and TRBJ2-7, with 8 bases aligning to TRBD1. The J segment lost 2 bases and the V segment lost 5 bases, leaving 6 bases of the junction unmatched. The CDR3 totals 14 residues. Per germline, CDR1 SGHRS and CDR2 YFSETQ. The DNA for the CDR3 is TGCGCCAGCAGTTCGGACAGGGTTGCCTACGAGCAGTACTTC. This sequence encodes CASSSDRVAYEQYF.

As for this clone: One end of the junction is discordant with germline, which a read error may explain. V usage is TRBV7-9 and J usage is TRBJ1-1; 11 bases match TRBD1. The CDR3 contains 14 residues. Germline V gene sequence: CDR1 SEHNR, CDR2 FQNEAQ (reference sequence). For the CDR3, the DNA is TGTGCCAGCAGCCGAGGACAGGGGGCACCTGATGCTTTCTTT. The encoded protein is CASSRGQGAPDAFF.

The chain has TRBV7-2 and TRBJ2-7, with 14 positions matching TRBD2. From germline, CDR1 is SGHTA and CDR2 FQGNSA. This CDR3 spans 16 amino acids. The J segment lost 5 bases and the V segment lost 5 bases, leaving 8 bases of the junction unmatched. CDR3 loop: CASSMTSGRALNEQYF. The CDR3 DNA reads TGTGCCAGCAGCATGACTAGCGGGAGGGCCTTAAACGAGCAGTACTTC.

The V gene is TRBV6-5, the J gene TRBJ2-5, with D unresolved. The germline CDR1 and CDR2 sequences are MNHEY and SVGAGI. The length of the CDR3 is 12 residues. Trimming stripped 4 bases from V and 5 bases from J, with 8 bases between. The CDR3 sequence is CASSLIGETQYF. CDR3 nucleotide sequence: TGTGCCAGCAGTTTGATCGGGGAGACCCAGTACTTC.

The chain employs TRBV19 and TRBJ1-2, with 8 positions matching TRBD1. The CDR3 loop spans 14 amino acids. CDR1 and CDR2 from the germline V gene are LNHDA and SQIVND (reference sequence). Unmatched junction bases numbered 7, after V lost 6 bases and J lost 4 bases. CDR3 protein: CASRARDRSYGYTF. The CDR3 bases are TGTGCCAGTAGGGCCCGGGACAGGAGCTATGGCTACACCTTC.

CDR3 loop: CASSLRTSGETQYF. Written as DNA, the CDR3 is TGCGCCAGCAGCTTGCGGACTAGTGGTGAGACCCAGTACTTC. The J gene is TRBJ2-5, the V gene TRBV5-1; TRBD2 agrees at 7 bases. The V and J ends lost 1 base and 5 bases, in that order; junction bases with no gene match: 5. Looked up from germline, CDR1 is SGHRS and CDR2 is YFSETQ. CDR3 size: 14 residues.

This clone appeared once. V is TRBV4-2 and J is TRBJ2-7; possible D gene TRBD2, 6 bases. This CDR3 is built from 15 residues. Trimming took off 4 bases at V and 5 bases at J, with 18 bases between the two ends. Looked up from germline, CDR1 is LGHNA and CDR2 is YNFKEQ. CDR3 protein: CASSLGGVSTDEQYF. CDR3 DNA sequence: TGTGCCAGCAGCCTTGGAGGGGTAAGCACGGACGAGCAGTACTTC.

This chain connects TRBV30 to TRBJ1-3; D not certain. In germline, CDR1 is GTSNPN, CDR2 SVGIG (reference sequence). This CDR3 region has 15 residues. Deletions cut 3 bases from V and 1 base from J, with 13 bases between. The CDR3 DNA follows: TGTGCCTGGAGGGAGGGATCATTATCTGGAAACACCATATATTTT. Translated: CAWREGSLSGNTIYF.

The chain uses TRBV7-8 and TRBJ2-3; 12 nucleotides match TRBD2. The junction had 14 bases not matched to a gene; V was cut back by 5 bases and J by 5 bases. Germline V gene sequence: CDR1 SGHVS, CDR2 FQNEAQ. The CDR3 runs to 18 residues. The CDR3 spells CASSLLTLAGGPGDTQYF. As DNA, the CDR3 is TGTGCCAGCAGCCTCCTTACCCTAGCGGGGGGGCCGGGAGATACGCAGTATTTT.

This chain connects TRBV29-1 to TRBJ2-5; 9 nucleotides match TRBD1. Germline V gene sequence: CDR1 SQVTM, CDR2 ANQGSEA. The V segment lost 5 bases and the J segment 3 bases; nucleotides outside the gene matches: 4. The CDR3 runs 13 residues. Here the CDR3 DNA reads TGCAGCGTTCTTAGGACAGGGGAAGAGACCCAGTACTTC. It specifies CSVLRTGEETQYF.

Written as DNA, the CDR3 is TGTGCCAGCAGCTTAGCGAGGGACAGGCCCTACGAGCAGTACTTC. Its translation: CASSLARDRPYEQYF. This sequence joins TRBV7-9 and TRBJ2-7, with 8 bases matching TRBD1. This CDR3 contains 15 residues. Germline values: CDR1 SEHNR, CDR2 FQNEAQ (reference sequence). With 0 bases clipped from V and 2 bases from J, the junction kept 3 bases outside the gene matches.

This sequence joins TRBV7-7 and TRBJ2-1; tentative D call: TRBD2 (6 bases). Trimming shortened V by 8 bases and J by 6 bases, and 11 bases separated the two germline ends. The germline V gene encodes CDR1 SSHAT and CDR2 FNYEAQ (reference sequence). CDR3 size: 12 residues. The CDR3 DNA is TGTGCCAGCGGATCGGGGGTCAATGAGCAGTTCTTC. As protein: CASGSGVNEQFF.

As DNA, the CDR3 is TGTGCCATCAGTGATTCGGCTAGCGGAAACGAGCAGTACTTC. Protein product: CAISDSASGNEQYF. The chain employs TRBV10-3 and TRBJ2-7, with 7 bases lining up with TRBD2. The V and J ends lost 3 bases and 5 bases, in that order; junction bases with no gene match: 7. Germline V gene lookup returns CDR1 ENHRY and CDR2 SYGVKD. There are 14 residues in the CDR3.